This T cell receptor (beta chain) was recovered during a study of blood T cell repertoires in COVID-19. Assay: immunoSEQ multiplex PCR; the TCRdb copy retains only in-frame clones and omits some. The data hold roughly 280,000 clones, with 75% to 90% observed a single time. With 2 bases removed from V and 4 bases from J, the gap between germline ends came to 11 bases. The CDR3 sequence is 14 residues long. The germline V gene has CDR1 SNHLY and CDR2 FYNNEI. The receptor was derived from a woman aged 18-29 years who had recovered from COVID-19. The sequenced sample consisted of PBMCs or T cells enriched from blood (not recorded which). This chain uses TRBV2 with TRBJ1-1; a weak D match, TRBD1 (5 bases). CDR3 nucleotides: TGTGCCAGCAGTGAAAGGCAGGGAAGCACTGAAGCTTTCTTT. It encodes CASSERQGSTEAFF.